The present TCR beta chain was sequenced within a study of cytotoxic CD8 clonotypes in ibrutinib-treated CLL. Study at large: IGHV unmutated 17 to 18; relapsed/refractory some ten; treatment-naive around 14. Overall, 25 or so responses were partial and 2 complete; following median roughly 70 months, approximately 15 patients stayed remitted and about twelve progressed. Mean productive templates were under 260,000; mean productive rearrangements were 94,082.

Data came from immunoSEQ multiplex PCR; TCRdb stores just in-frame clones and leaves some out. This table holds roughly 200,000 clones, 70% found once. This TCR derives from a human donor with chronic lymphocytic leukemia. The sequencing here drew on PBMCs, taken after 12 months of ibrutinib treatment.

The CDR3 nucleotides read TGTGCCAGCAGCGGATCGACAGGGACCGGAGAGACCCAGTACTTC. Translating gives CASSGSTGTGETQYF. The gene calls are TRBV27 and TRBJ2-5; 7 nucleotides match TRBD1. Per germline, CDR1 MNHEY and CDR2 SMNVEV (reference sequence). After removal of 6 bases from V and 4 bases from J, the junction contained 11 bases not matched to a gene. The CDR3 runs to 15 residues.